This entry features one TCR beta chain sequence. This specimen belongs to a study of blood T cell repertoires in COVID-19. Study summary: T cells, B-cell-depleted T cells, or PBMCs supplied cDNA or gDNA.

As processed by the authors: Amplification of reference gene primers was used by the study to estimate nucleated cell counts. Profiled with immunoSEQ multiplex PCR; TCRdb holds only in-frame clones, not every one. V, J and clone size are those of that table, while D and trimming were read from the DNA. This sample has 80,000 to 100,000 clones, with 65% to 90% found just once. J lost 8 bases, V lost 1 base, and 15 bases had no gene match. Per the germline V gene, CDR1 is LGHNA and CDR2 is YSLEER. The CDR3 consists of 17 residues. The rearrangement uses TRBV4-3 and TRBJ1-1, with 8 bases lining up with TRBD1. Sequenced material: peripheral blood. The source is a woman at least 80 years old with active or convalescent COVID-19. Here the CDR3 reads CASSQAPDRGWTLEAFF. DNA of the CDR3: TGCGCCAGCAGCCAAGCCCCCGACAGGGGCTGGACACTAGAAGCTTTCTTT.